The present entry profiles one TCR beta chain with its context. The target antigen is unknown. Over 170 million TCR-beta sequences (from 15-18 subjects) were yielded by each sequencing run. TCRdb re-called the 5' RACE reads through MiXCR, storing one row per CDR3 protein. The repertoire consists of 46,000 or so distinct CDR3 sequences, with 3.5% to 5.5% occurring once and the leading ten covering approximately 5.4%. The unsorted libraries originated from 2 million PBMCs that had been stored at -80 C. The CDR3 is made up of 14 amino acids. The ends were cut back, 0 bases at V and 7 bases at J, with 10 bases in the middle. The germline gives CDR1 SGHRS, CDR2 YFSETQ. The sample belongs to a study of neurological immune-mediated disorders. Study observations and caveats: No link was found between any clinical or MRI feature and the multiple sclerosis repertoire cluster. It was HTLV-1-associated myelopathy that showed the most TCR clonal expansion, while multiple sclerosis showed the least, falling below healthy controls.

The chain employs TRBV5-1 and TRBJ1-4; the D is unclear. The specimen sequenced was PBMCs. This clonotype was obtained from a woman in her fifties or sixties with multiple sclerosis. CDR3 sequence: CASSLGDLGEKLFF. The DNA of the CDR3 is TGCGCCAGCAGCTTGGGGGATCTTGGTGAAAAACTGTTTTTT.